This paragraph covers one T cell receptor beta chain sequence. V was pared by 4 bases and J by 7 bases, with 4 bases of the junction left unmatched. CDR3 length equals 14 residues. Germline CDR1 is MNHEY and CDR2 is SVGAGI. Researchers ran the PCR with 60 Vbeta and 13 Jbeta primers. Libraries were prepared by immunoSEQ multiplex PCR; TCRdb keeps only in-frame clonotypes and omits some of them. Of roughly 150,000 clones listed, around 75% are singletons. The data originate from a study of cytomegalovirus exposure and HLA in healthy donors. Sequenced: PBMCs. The chain uses TRBV6-5 and TRBJ1-5; 10 bases are a match to TRBD1. This sequence originates from a young man in good health and CMV-seropositive. The CDR3, as DNA: TGTGCCAGCAGTTCGGACAGGGGGGTCCAGCCCCAGCATTTT. It is translated as CASSSDRGVQPQHF.